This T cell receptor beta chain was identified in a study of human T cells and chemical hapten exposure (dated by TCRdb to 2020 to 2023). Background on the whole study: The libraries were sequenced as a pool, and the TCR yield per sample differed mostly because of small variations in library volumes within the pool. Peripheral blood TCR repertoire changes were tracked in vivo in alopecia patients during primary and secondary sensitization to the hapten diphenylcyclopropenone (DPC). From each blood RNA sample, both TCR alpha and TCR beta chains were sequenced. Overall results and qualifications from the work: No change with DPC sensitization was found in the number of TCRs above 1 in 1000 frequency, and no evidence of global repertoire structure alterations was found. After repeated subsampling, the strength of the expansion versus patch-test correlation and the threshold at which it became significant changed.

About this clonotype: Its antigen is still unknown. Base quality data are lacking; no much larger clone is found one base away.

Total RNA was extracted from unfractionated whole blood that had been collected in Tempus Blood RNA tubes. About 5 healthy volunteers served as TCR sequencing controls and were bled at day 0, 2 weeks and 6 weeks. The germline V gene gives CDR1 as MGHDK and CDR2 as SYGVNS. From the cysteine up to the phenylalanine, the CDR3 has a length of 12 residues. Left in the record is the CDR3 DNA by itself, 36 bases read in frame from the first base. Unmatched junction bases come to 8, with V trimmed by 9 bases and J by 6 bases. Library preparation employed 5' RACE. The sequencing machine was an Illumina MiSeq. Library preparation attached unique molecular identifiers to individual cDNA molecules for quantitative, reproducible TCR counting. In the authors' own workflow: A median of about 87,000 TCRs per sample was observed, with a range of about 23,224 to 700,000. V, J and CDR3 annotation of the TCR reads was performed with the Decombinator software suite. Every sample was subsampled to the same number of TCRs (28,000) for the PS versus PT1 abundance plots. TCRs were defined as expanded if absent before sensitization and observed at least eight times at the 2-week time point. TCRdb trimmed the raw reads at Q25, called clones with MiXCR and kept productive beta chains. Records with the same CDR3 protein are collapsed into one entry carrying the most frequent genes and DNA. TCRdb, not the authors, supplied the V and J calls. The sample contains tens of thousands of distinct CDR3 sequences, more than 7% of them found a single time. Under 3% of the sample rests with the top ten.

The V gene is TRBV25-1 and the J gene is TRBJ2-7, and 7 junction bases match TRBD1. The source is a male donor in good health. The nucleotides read TGTGCCAGTTCACGACAGGGTGGCGAGCAGTACTTC. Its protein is CASSRQGGEQYF.